What follows is one T cell receptor beta chain and its context. The antigen remains unidentified. This specimen belongs to a study of early T cells in non-severe SARS-CoV-2 infection. Overall study: The input, bulk RNA from unsorted whole blood, was sequenced, and chains were unpaired.

The library protocol tagged individual cDNA molecules with unique molecular identifiers. TCRdb recomputed calls from the 5' RACE reads with MiXCR, one row per CDR3 protein. The sample includes about 97,000 distinct CDR3 sequences, roughly 11% of them seen just once. Study-wide results and limits: The matching step, a VDJdb search, favored anti-spike CD8 responses and missed private and CD4 specificities.

The CDR3 has 13 amino acids. V lost 5 bases and J 9 bases, leaving 14 bases between the germline ends. Germline values: CDR1 SGHAT, CDR2 FQNNGV. This sample comprised whole blood, obtained at baseline. The chain joins TRBV11-2 to TRBJ2-1; D is unresolved. The sequence was obtained from an adult who was a healthcare worker with PCR-confirmed SARS-CoV-2 infection or an uninfected control (not recorded which). CDR3 sequence reads: CASSPGVVGEQFF. Written as DNA, the CDR3 is TGTGCCAGCAGCCCCGGTGTGGTTGGTGAGCAGTTCTTC.